This record covers a single TCR beta chain. Its antigen is not identified. The V end lost 0 bases, the J end lost 3 bases, and 8 bases lay between the germline ends. CDR1 is SGHNT, CDR2 YYREEE, per germline (reference sequence). This CDR3 spans 14 amino acids. These data belong to a study of T cell responses to AZD1222 COVID-19 vaccine. Study findings and constraints: Just 6 or 7 people given AZD1222 tested seropositive at baseline.

This table comes from immunoSEQ multiplex PCR, and its TCRdb copy is limited to in-frame clones, with some not included. The data contain 95,000 to 110,000 clones, 80% to 90% of them singletons. Sample: peripheral blood, taken on day 0 of AZD1222 vaccination. The chain couples TRBV5-4 to TRBJ2-3, with TRBD1 as a possible D gene (5 bases). The clonotype originates from an adult in good health. The CDR3 loop reads CASSLGQRTDTQYF. For the CDR3, the DNA is TGTGCCAGCAGCTTGGGACAGAGGACAGATACGCAGTATTTT. Using reference TRBV5-4 and TRBJ2-3 for the parts outside the CDR3, the full variable domain is ETGVTQSPTHLIKTRGQQVTLRCSSQSGHNTVSWYQQALGQGPQFIFQYYREEENGRGNFPPRFSGLQFPNYSSELNVNALELDDSALYLCASSLGQRTDTQYFGPGTRLTVL.